A single sample gave rise to the 21 T cell receptor beta chains below, sequenced in a study of CD8+CD57+ T cells in acquired aplastic anemia. It was patients with CD8+CD57+ cell expansion by flow cytometry who were chosen for sequencing. Genomic DNA was employed as the template in profiling TCR beta VDJ and CDR3. Each CDR3 protein is one row after TCRdb ran MiXCR on the reads. In the table there are just over 200,000 distinct CDR3 sequences, roughly two thirds of which are singletons. Sequences were obtained from sorted CD4+, CD8+, or CD8+CD57+ T cells (not recorded which) from PBMCs. Receptor source: a human donor with aplastic anemia.

In this sample, this clonotype turned up a few times. The J gene is TRBJ2-5, the V gene TRBV19; perhaps TRBD1 as D (5 bases). The germline V gene encodes CDR1 LNHDA and CDR2 SQIVND (reference sequence). Trimming left V 6 bases short and J 5 bases short, with 10 bases between. There are 12 residues in the CDR3. CDR3 nucleotides: TGTGCCAGTAGCCCCCCAGGGGAGACCCAGTACTTC. It yields the protein CASSPPGETQYF. Supplemented by reference TRBV19 and TRBJ2-5, the full variable domain reads DGGITQSPKYLFRKEGQNVTLSCEQNLNHDAMYWYRQDPGQGLRLIYYSQIVNDFQKGDIAEGYSVSREKKESFPLTVTSAQKNPTAFYLCASSPPGETQYFGPGTRLLVL.

The chain is built from TRBV5-1 and TRBJ2-7; D is possibly TRBD1 (6 bases). Looked up from germline, CDR1 is SGHRS and CDR2 is YFSETQ. V shed 4 bases and J shed 3 bases, with 14 bases lying between them. CDR3 length: 14 amino acids. The DNA of the CDR3 is TGCGCCAGCAGCAACACAGGGAATCTCTACGAGCAGTACTTC. Translation gives CASSNTGNLYEQYF.

With respect to this clonotype: Compared with germline, one end of the junction differs, possibly owing to a read error. This chain uses TRBV15 with TRBJ1-1, with TRBD1 identical over 7 bases. Per germline, CDR1 LNHNV and CDR2 YYDKDF (reference sequence). There are 17 residues in the CDR3. CDR3 region: CATSRPFPGQRNTEAYF. CDR3 coding DNA: TGTGCCACCAGCAGACCATTTCCGGGACAGAGGAACACTGAAGCTTACTTT.

Only a few counts were recorded for this clonotype. This clone may be a read error of a much larger clone one base away. The V call is TRBV27, the J call TRBJ2-7; the D gene is possibly TRBD1 (6 bases). The end of the DNA fits TRBJ2-1 better, so the J call may be wrong. This CDR3 is 13 amino acids long. Per germline, CDR1 MNHEY and CDR2 SMNVEV (reference sequence). The CDR3 sequence: CASSFRGYNEQFF. CDR3 sequence (DNA): TGTGCCAGCAGTTTCAGGGGATACAATGAGCAGTTCTTC.

The chain carries TRBV2 and TRBJ2-5, with D perhaps TRBD2 (6 bases). Trimming took 6 bases from V and 5 from J, leaving 19 bases between them. This CDR3 contains 15 residues. The germline gives CDR1 SNHLY, CDR2 FYNNEI. CDR3 sequence reads: CASSGGGGEMETQYF. CDR3 sequence (DNA): TGTGCCAGCAGCGGAGGCGGAGGGGAGATGGAGACCCAGTACTTC.

V gene TRBV10-3 combines with J gene TRBJ1-6, with 7 bases fitting TRBD1. The germline V gene has CDR1 ENHRY and CDR2 SYGVKD. The CDR3 loop spans 15 amino acids. V lost 5 bases to trimming and J lost 7 bases; unmatched junction nucleotides: 8. CDR3 protein: CAISRLGQPNSPLHF. The CDR3 DNA sequence: TGTGCCATCAGTCGATTGGGACAGCCAAATTCACCCCTCCACTTT.

This clonotype was seen more than once but under ten times. The V and J genes are TRBV29-1 and TRBJ2-5, with TRBD1 matching over 7 bases. The V segment lost 1 base and the J segment 5 bases; nucleotides outside the gene matches: 7. Germline CDR1 and CDR2: SQVTM and ANQGSEA. The CDR3 sequence is 14 residues long. In nucleotides, the CDR3 is TGCAGCGTTGAAGGCCAGGGGGTCGGTGAGACCCAGTACTTC. Translating gives CSVEGQGVGETQYF.

The genes are TRBV29-1 and TRBJ1-2; tentative D call: TRBD1 (6 bases). Germline CDR1 is SQVTM and CDR2 is ANQGSEA. V was clipped by 7 bases and J by 6 bases, with 15 bases between them. The CDR3 consists of 12 residues. The CDR3 DNA follows: TGCAGCGGCTCGGACAGAGGGGATGGCTACACCTTC. Amino acids: CSGSDRGDGYTF. The full variable domain, with the rest looked up from reference TRBV29-1 and TRBJ1-2, is SAVISQKPSRDICQRGTSLTIQCQVDSQVTMMFWYRQQPGQSLTLIATANQGSEATYESGFVIDKFPISRPNLTFSTLTVSNMSPEDSSIYLCSGSDRGDGYTFGSGTRLTVV.

This clonotype was detected once. The chain carries TRBV20-1 and TRBJ1-2; D not certain. V lost 8 bases and J 5 bases, leaving 9 bases between the germline ends. This CDR3 spans 10 amino acids. CDR1 DFQATT and CDR2 SNEGSKA come from the germline V gene (reference sequence). CDR3 bases: TGCAGTACGGACTTATATGGCTACACCTTC. Its protein product is CSTDLYGYTF.

The chain couples TRBV12-5 to TRBJ2-1; D gene uncertain. This CDR3 region has 13 residues. V dropped 8 bases and J dropped 0 bases, with 8 bases sitting between them. CDR1 is LGHNT, CDR2 FRNRAP, per germline. The CDR3 DNA follows: TGTGCTAGTTCGGATTTCTCCTACAATGAGCAGTTCTTC. Its translation: CASSDFSYNEQFF.

The chain uses TRBV20-1 and TRBJ2-3; 13 nucleotides line up with TRBD2. Germline loops: CDR1 DFQATT, CDR2 SNEGSKA (reference sequence). Unmatched junction bases numbered 12, after V lost 4 bases and J lost 5 bases. The CDR3 covers 17 residues. CDR3 nucleotide sequence: TGCAGTGCTATTGACTGGACTAGCGGGGGCCGGGGAGATACGCAGTATTTT. Protein: CSAIDWTSGGRGDTQYF.

The CDR3 protein is CASSSEPGPQFF. In nucleotides, the CDR3 is TGTGCCAGCAGCTCCGAACCGGGGCCCCAGTTCTTC. The genes are TRBV7-3 and TRBJ2-1, with D possibly being TRBD1 or TRBD2 (5 bases each). Germline V lookup: CDR1 SGHTA, CDR2 FQGTGA. V was pared by 4 bases and J by 13 bases, with 14 bases between. The CDR3 contains 12 residues.

This chain connects TRBV5-1 to TRBJ2-5; TRBD2 matches 7 bases. Germline assignment: CDR1 SGHRS and CDR2 YFSETQ. The CDR3 has 15 residues. The V segment lost 4 bases and the J segment 5 bases; nucleotides outside the gene matches: 11. The CDR3 protein is CASSGTGLPAETQYF. The CDR3 coding sequence is TGCGCCAGCAGCGGAACGGGACTACCCGCGGAGACCCAGTACTTC.

The V and J genes are TRBV7-2 and TRBJ2-1; D perhaps matches TRBD1 (5 bases). V shed 4 bases and J shed 7 bases, with 8 bases lying between them. Germline loops: CDR1 SGHTA, CDR2 FQGNSA. The CDR3 is 12 residues long. CDR3 DNA sequence: TGTGCCAGCAGCTCAGGGCTGAATGAGCAGTTCTTC. Protein product: CASSSGLNEQFF.

The chain recombines TRBV3-1 with TRBJ2-7; the D is unclear. Trimming removed 1 base from V and 2 bases from J, with 3 bases in between. Germline CDR1 reads LGHDT; CDR2 reads YNNKEL (reference sequence). The CDR3 consists of 12 residues. The CDR3 region has the DNA TGTGCCAGCAGCCAAGTGCCCTACGAGCAGTACTTC. Translation: CASSQVPYEQYF.

This rearrangement joins TRBV9 to TRBJ1-4; D is ambiguous. The CDR3 loop spans 14 amino acids. The germline CDR1 and CDR2 sequences are SGDLS and YYNGEE. The V end lost 4 bases, the J end lost 8 bases, and 15 bases lay between the germline ends. The CDR3 nucleotides are TGTGCCAGCAGCTTAGATAGAGGAATCGAAAAACTGTTTTTT. Translation gives CASSLDRGIEKLFF.

This clonotype was observed a handful of times. The chain carries TRBV24-1 and TRBJ2-1; unclear D gene. The CDR3 runs 16 residues. Germline V gene lookup returns CDR1 KGHDR and CDR2 SFDVKD. Trimming stripped 4 bases from V and 6 bases from J, with 18 bases between. As DNA, the CDR3 is TGTGCCACCAGTGACCCCACCCCGAGGTCGACCAATGAGCAGTTCTTC. It translates to CATSDPTPRSTNEQFF.

This sequence joins TRBV10-3 and TRBJ1-2, with 7 positions matching TRBD1. Germline V gives CDR1 ENHRY, CDR2 SYGVKD. The CDR3 spans 18 residues. J lost 3 bases, V lost 3 bases, and 16 bases had no gene match. In DNA form, the CDR3 reads TGTGCCATCAGTGACCACTTCGGGACAGATTTTTACCACTATGGCTACACCTTC. This codes for CAISDHFGTDFYHYGYTF.

The J gene is TRBJ1-2, the V gene TRBV5-1; D ambiguous. Germline lookup yields CDR1 SGHRS and CDR2 YFSETQ. The CDR3 consists of 13 residues. Deletions cut 0 bases from V and 5 bases from J, with 8 bases between. CDR3 in DNA: TGCGCCAGCAGCTTGGCCTGGCGTTATGGCTACACCTTC. Translating it yields CASSLAWRYGYTF. Based on the CDR3 plus reference TRBV5-1 and TRBJ1-2, the full variable domain is KAGVTQTPRYLIKTRGQQVTLSCSPISGHRSVSWYQQTPGQGLQFLFEYFSETQRNKGNFPGRFSGRQFSNSRSEMNVSTLELGDSALYLCASSLAWRYGYTFGSGTRLTVV.

This clonotype was counted a few times. This chain links TRBV24-1 with TRBJ2-7, with 7 bases aligning to TRBD1. V gave up 4 bases and J gave up 7 bases; unmatched junction bases: 9. Germline CDR1 KGHDR, CDR2 SFDVKD. The CDR3 consists of 14 residues. This CDR3 reads CATSDPGTAGEQYF. The CDR3 region has the DNA TGTGCCACCAGTGACCCCGGGACAGCTGGGGAGCAGTACTTC.

The chain is built from TRBV20-1 and TRBJ2-7; 8 bases are a match to TRBD1. V was clipped by 5 bases and J by 4 bases; unmatched bases: 7. Germline V lookup: CDR1 DFQATT, CDR2 SNEGSKA (reference sequence). The CDR3 spans 13 residues. The CDR3 reads CSARDRRLYEQYF. CDR3 DNA sequence: TGCAGTGCTCGGGACAGGAGACTGTACGAGCAGTACTTC.